The T cell receptor beta chain under discussion was sequenced for a study of blood T cell repertoires in COVID-19. Study in general: Samples of COVID-19 (acute and convalescent) were obtained from the United States, Italy and Spain. Sample material is recorded as cDNA or gDNA derived from T cells, B-cell-depleted T cells, or PBMCs.

Authors' analysis steps: It was from reference gene primer amplification that nucleated cell counts were estimated. Repertoires were generated with immunoSEQ multiplex PCR, while TCRdb's copy carries only in-frame clones and drops some. V, J and clone size reflect that table, while D and trimming were determined from the DNA. The sample records about 150,000 clones, around 87% being singletons. Looked up from germline, CDR1 is MDHEN and CDR2 is SYDVKM. Trimming removed 4 bases from V and 7 bases from J; junction bases left unmatched: 7. CDR3 length: 14 residues. Seattle enrolled patients during active infection and tracked them longitudinally.

The TCR comes from a man between 60 and 75 years old with COVID-19, enrolled during active disease. Sequenced: peripheral blood. The chain employs TRBV28 and TRBJ1-2, with 9 bases fitting TRBD1. The CDR3 DNA reads TGTGCCAGCAGTTCAGGAGGGACAGGGATTGGCTACACCTTC. This translates into CASSSGGTGIGYTF.